The rows below give T cell receptor beta chains drawn from one sample of a study of cytomegalovirus exposure and HLA in healthy donors. Clones were sequenced by immunoSEQ multiplex PCR, and TCRdb holds only the in-frame ones, with some missing. Of approximately 91,000 clones listed, more than 55% are singletons. The sequencing sample was made of PBMCs. These receptors all stem from a human donor in good health. CDR3s include the opening cysteine and the closing phenylalanine or tryptophan. Part of the rows lack a size; the others show once, few, many or a class for expanded clones.

CDR3aa: CASSPGGTHTGELFF; j_gene: TRBJ2-2; v_gene: TRBV7-3; abundance: few
CDR3aa: CASSLGGGSYNEQFF; j_gene: TRBJ2-1; v_gene: TRBV7-2; abundance: few
CDR3aa: CASSPVGRYYEQYF; j_gene: TRBJ2-7; v_gene: TRBV5-6; abundance: NA
CDR3aa: CASSLRRGAGTDTQYF; j_gene: TRBJ2-3; v_gene: TRBV5-1; abundance: NA
CDR3aa: CAWSVPGGNEQFF; j_gene: TRBJ2-1; v_gene: TRBV30; abundance: NA
CDR3aa: CASSVEYRYTGELFF; j_gene: TRBJ2-2; v_gene: TRBV9; abundance: NA
CDR3aa: CASSLQAGSGYTF; j_gene: TRBJ1-2; v_gene: TRBV28; abundance: NA
CDR3aa: CASSYNNQETQYF; j_gene: TRBJ2-5; v_gene: TRBV11-2; abundance: few
CDR3aa: CASSTTGRRGNSPLHF; j_gene: TRBJ1-6; v_gene: TRBV7-9; abundance: NA
CDR3aa: CASSPQGVFEKLFF; j_gene: TRBJ1-4; v_gene: TRBV9; abundance: few
CDR3aa: CASSAPDSGYNEKLFF; j_gene: TRBJ1-4; v_gene: TRBV9; abundance: few
CDR3aa: CASSLVGLAGPETQYF; j_gene: TRBJ2-5; v_gene: TRBV7-8; abundance: NA
CDR3aa: CASSKRPRGAEQYF; j_gene: TRBJ2-7; v_gene: TRBV21-1; abundance: NA
CDR3aa: CASSTSSTDFYGYTF; j_gene: TRBJ1-2; v_gene: TRBV7-3; abundance: NA
CDR3aa: CASSSRDRRNEKLFF; j_gene: TRBJ1-4; v_gene: TRBV5-4; abundance: few
CDR3aa: CATSRDSRGHNTEAFF; j_gene: TRBJ1-1; v_gene: TRBV15; abundance: NA
CDR3aa: CASRLGDLDSYEQYF; j_gene: TRBJ2-7; v_gene: TRBV5-1; abundance: NA
CDR3aa: CASSLSGGYNEQFF; j_gene: TRBJ2-1; v_gene: TRBV5-6; abundance: NA
CDR3aa: CSVEIGGTGNQPQHF; j_gene: TRBJ1-5; v_gene: TRBV29-1; abundance: NA
CDR3aa: CASSQFGDTHGYTF; j_gene: TRBJ1-2; v_gene: TRBV4-1; abundance: few
CDR3aa: CASSMGNLNTEAFF; j_gene: TRBJ1-1; v_gene: TRBV19; abundance: NA
CDR3aa: CASSFQTGGTEAFF; j_gene: TRBJ1-1; v_gene: TRBV7-9; abundance: once
CDR3aa: CASGRRQNNSPLHF; j_gene: TRBJ1-6; v_gene: TRBV6-5; abundance: few
CDR3aa: CASTLMGGTEAFF; j_gene: TRBJ1-1; v_gene: TRBV25-1; abundance: NA
CDR3aa: CASSLAGTSLDTQYF; j_gene: TRBJ2-3; v_gene: TRBV27; abundance: NA
CDR3aa: CASSISPGGGSYEQYF; j_gene: TRBJ2-7; v_gene: TRBV5-4; abundance: NA
CDR3aa: CASSALRQETQYF; j_gene: TRBJ2-5; v_gene: TRBV4-3; abundance: NA
CDR3aa: CAISVRETNTEAFF; j_gene: TRBJ1-1; v_gene: TRBV10-3; abundance: NA
CDR3aa: CASSLRWEQYF; j_gene: TRBJ2-7; v_gene: TRBV5-6; abundance: NA
CDR3aa: CASSLGGGGFPYEQYF; j_gene: TRBJ2-7; v_gene: TRBV7-2; abundance: NA
CDR3aa: CASSQVVGGQETQYF; j_gene: TRBJ2-5; v_gene: TRBV4-3; abundance: NA